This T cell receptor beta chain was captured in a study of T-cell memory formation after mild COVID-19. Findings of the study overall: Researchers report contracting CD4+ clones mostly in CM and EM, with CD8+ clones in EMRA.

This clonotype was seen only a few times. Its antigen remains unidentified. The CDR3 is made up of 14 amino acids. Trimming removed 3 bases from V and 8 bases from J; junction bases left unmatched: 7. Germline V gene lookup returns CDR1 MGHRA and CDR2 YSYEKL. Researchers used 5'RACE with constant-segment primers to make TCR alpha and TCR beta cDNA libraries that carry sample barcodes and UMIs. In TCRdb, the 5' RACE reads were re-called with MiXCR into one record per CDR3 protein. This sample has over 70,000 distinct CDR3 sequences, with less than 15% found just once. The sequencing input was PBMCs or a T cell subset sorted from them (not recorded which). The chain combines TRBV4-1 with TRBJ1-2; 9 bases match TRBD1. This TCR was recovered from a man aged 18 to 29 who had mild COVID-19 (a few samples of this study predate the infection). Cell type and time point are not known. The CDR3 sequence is CASSHHRDREGYTF. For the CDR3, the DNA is TGCGCCAGCAGCCATCACCGGGACAGGGAAGGCTACACCTTC.